What follows are 27 T cell receptor beta chains derived from one specimen sequenced in a study of molecular identifiers for immune sequencing clone quantification. MiXCR was run by TCRdb on the PCR reads, yielding one entry per CDR3 protein. The sample has approximately 500,000 distinct CDR3 sequences, about 21% seen once. Sequencing used naive CD8+ T cells from blood, with Jurkat cell RNA spiked in. Subset of the sample: FACS-sorted CD8+CD4-CCR7+CD45RA+ naive T cells. Receptor source: a human donor in good health. Some libraries in this study had Jurkat cell RNA spiked in.

This clonotype was observed at least ten times. The chain combines TRBV9 with TRBJ1-1; weak D call: TRBD1 (5 bases). This CDR3 is built from 16 residues. The germline CDR1 and CDR2 sequences are SGDLS and YYNGEE. The V and J ends lost 0 bases and 4 bases respectively, with 16 bases between them. The CDR3 here is CASSVDGSPGGTEAFF. The DNA of the CDR3 is TGTGCCAGCAGCGTAGATGGCTCCCCCGGGGGCACTGAAGCTTTCTTT.

This clonotype was detected many times. A read error may account for a junction end that differs from germline. This chain uses TRBV29-1 with TRBJ2-7; D is unclear. Per germline, CDR1 SQVTM and CDR2 ANQGSEA. The CDR3 has 13 amino acids. The CDR3, as DNA: TGCAGCGTTGACGGGCCGGGCTCCGACGAGCAGTACTTC. Translation: CSVDGPGSDEQYF.

In its sample, this clonotype was seen many times. The V and J genes are TRBV4-1 and TRBJ1-6; D is undetermined. The CDR3 loop spans 16 amino acids. V was clipped by 4 bases and J by 5 bases, with 15 bases between them. Germline assignment: CDR1 MGHRA and CDR2 YSYEKL. DNA of the CDR3: TGCGCCAGCAGCCGGCACGTGGAGGACCATAATTCACCCCTCCACTTT. It encodes CASSRHVEDHNSPLHF.

The chain uses TRBV19 and TRBJ2-5, with unresolved D. The V gene lost 3 bases and the J gene lost 3 bases, with 11 bases spanning the gap. Germline values: CDR1 LNHDA, CDR2 SQIVND (reference sequence). The CDR3 extends over 14 amino acids. Here the CDR3 DNA reads TGTGCCAGTAGTATTGCGGCCGGTAAAGAGACCCAGTACTTC. This gives the protein CASSIAAGKETQYF.

The sample holds a few counts of this clonotype. V gene TRBV5-5 combines with J gene TRBJ2-3; 10 nucleotides match TRBD1. This CDR3 comprises 16 residues. V trimming: 0 bases; J trimming: 6 bases; junction bases outside the gene matches: 7. Germline CDR1 is SGHKS and CDR2 is YYEKEE (reference sequence). CDR3 residues: CASSLAEGQGIDTQYF. In nucleotides, the CDR3 is TGTGCCAGCAGCTTGGCCGAGGGACAGGGGATTGATACGCAGTATTTT.

Turning to this clonotype: Sequence at one end of the junction differs from germline and may be a read error. This rearrangement joins TRBV30 to TRBJ1-3; TRBD1 might be the D (5 bases). Germline V gene data show CDR1 as GTSNPN and CDR2 as SVGIG (reference sequence). CDR3 size: 17 residues. The CDR3 protein is CAWSVSWFRESGDTIYF. The CDR3, as DNA: TGTGCCTGGAGTGTATCCTGGTTCAGGGAGAGTGGAGACACCATATATTTT. Full variable domain (missing parts from reference TRBV30 and TRBJ1-3): SQTIHQWPATLVQPVGSPLSLECTVEGTSNPNLYWYRQAAGRGLQLLFYSVGIGQISSEVPQNLSASRPQDRQFILSSKKLLLSDSGFYLCAWSVSWFRESGDTIYFGEGSWLTVV.

This clonotype was observed a few times. The V call is TRBV27, the J call TRBJ2-3; TRBD2 matches at 9 bases. The V gene end was trimmed by 6 bases and the J gene end by 1 base; junction bases not matched to a gene: 8. The germline V gene has CDR1 MNHEY and CDR2 SMNVEV (reference sequence). This CDR3 spans 16 amino acids. CDR3 in amino acids: CASSHLAGRRTDTQYF. CDR3 nucleotide sequence: TGTGCCAGCAGCCATCTAGCGGGACGCCGCACAGATACGCAGTATTTT.

This clonotype was recorded many times. V and J are TRBV7-3 and TRBJ2-7; 8 bases line up with TRBD2. Trimming took 5 bases from V and 1 from J; bases not matched to a gene: 4. The germline V gene encodes CDR1 SGHTA and CDR2 FQGTGA. The CDR3 extends over 14 amino acids. CDR3 in amino acids: CASSPGLGSYEQYF. The DNA for the CDR3 is TGTGCCAGCAGCCCGGGACTAGGGTCCTACGAGCAGTACTTC.

This clonotype has a count of ten or more. The chain employs TRBV7-2 and TRBJ2-1; D ambiguous. The CDR3 has 17 residues. The V end was cut by 5 bases, the J end by 0 bases, with 17 bases between. From germline, CDR1 is SGHTA and CDR2 FQGNSA. CDR3 coding DNA: TGTGCCAGCAGCCCTACCCCTGCAGCGATCTCCTACAATGAGCAGTTCTTC. It encodes CASSPTPAAISYNEQFF. Full variable domain (remainder filled in from reference TRBV7-2 and TRBJ2-1): GAGVSQSPSNKVTEKGKDVELRCDPISGHTALYWYRQSLGQGLEFLIYFQGNSAPDKSGLPSDRFSAERTGGSVSTLTIQRTQQEDSAVYLCASSPTPAAISYNEQFFGPGTRLTVL.

Details on this clonotype: This may stem from a read error, because a much larger clone lies one nucleotide away. The chain has TRBV12-3 or TRBV12-4 and TRBJ2-4; tentatively, D is TRBD2 (7 bases). With 8 bases removed from V and 7 bases from J, the gap between germline ends came to 27 bases. The CDR3 is 17 amino acids. CDR3 protein: CASGLGDGGPDSNIQYF. The CDR3 region has the DNA TGTGCCAGCGGCCTGGGGGACGGGGGGCCCGACAGTAACATTCAGTACTTC.

This clonotype was detected many times. This sequence joins TRBV29-1 and TRBJ2-1; no definite D call. CDR1 is SQVTM and CDR2 is ANQGSEA in the germline V gene. This CDR3 spans 12 amino acids. Trimming cost V 5 bases and J 9 bases, with 14 bases left between them. DNA of the CDR3: TGCAGCGTTCTCCTACCCGCCGGTGAGCAGTTCTTC. Its protein product is CSVLLPAGEQFF.

The chain joins TRBV13 to TRBJ2-7, with TRBD2 matching over 7 bases. CDR1 is PRHDT and CDR2 is FYEKMQ in the germline V gene (reference sequence). J lost 5 bases, V lost 5 bases, and 9 bases had no gene match. The CDR3 spans 14 residues. The CDR3 sequence is CASSNGGGLNEQYF. CDR3 DNA: TGTGCCAGCAGCAACGGGGGAGGGTTGAACGAGCAGTACTTC.

This clonotype came up a few times. The chain uses TRBV20-1 and TRBJ2-1, with a tentative D call TRBD2 (5 bases). In germline, CDR1 is DFQATT, CDR2 SNEGSKA (reference sequence). Trimming left V 0 bases short and J 10 bases short, with 22 bases between. The CDR3 extends over 16 amino acids. CDR3 amino acids: CSARDPGYRQTYEQFF. The CDR3 nucleotides read TGCAGTGCTAGAGATCCGGGGTACCGCCAGACGTACGAGCAGTTCTTC.

This clonotype occurred a few times. The rearrangement links TRBV9 to TRBJ2-1; possibly TRBD1 or TRBD2 for D (5 bases each). Deletions cut 0 bases from V and 5 bases from J, with 6 bases between. CDR1 SGDLS and CDR2 YYNGEE come from the germline V gene. This CDR3 is 13 amino acids long. The CDR3 nucleotides are TGTGCCAGCAGCGTAGAGGGACACAATGAGCAGTTCTTC. This translates into CASSVEGHNEQFF.

This clonotype was observed a handful of times. A clone one base away is much larger, so this may be a read error. The rearrangement uses TRBV6-4 and TRBJ2-2, with D uncertain. The V gene lost 1 base and the J gene lost 2 bases, with 2 bases spanning the gap. This CDR3 is 13 amino acids long. CDR1 and CDR2 from the germline V gene are MRHNA and SNTAGT. CDR3 sequence: CASSDLNTGELFF. The CDR3 coding sequence is TGTGCCAGCAGTGACTTAAACACCGGGGAGCTGTTTTTT.

The CDR3 here is CASSLAGPYTGELFF. The CDR3 region has the DNA TGTGCCAGCAGTTTAGCAGGCCCGTACACCGGGGAGCTGTTTTTT. V is TRBV12-3 or TRBV12-4 and J is TRBJ2-2; the D is unclear. The CDR3 runs to 15 residues. Trimming took 0 bases from V and 3 from J, leaving 8 bases between them.

This clonotype was counted many times. This chain links TRBV5-1 with TRBJ2-7; unclear D gene. The germline gives CDR1 SGHRS, CDR2 YFSETQ. The CDR3 runs 12 residues. The ends were cut back, 4 bases at V and 5 bases at J, with 10 bases in the middle. The CDR3: CASSPMGHEQYF. The CDR3 DNA reads as TGCGCCAGCAGCCCCATGGGCCACGAGCAGTACTTC. Using reference TRBV5-1 and TRBJ2-7 for the parts outside the CDR3, the full variable domain is KAGVTQTPRYLIKTRGQQVTLSCSPISGHRSVSWYQQTPGQGLQFLFEYFSETQRNKGNFPGRFSGRQFSNSRSEMNVSTLELGDSALYLCASSPMGHEQYFGPGTRLTVT.

This clonotype was seen at least ten times. This chain connects TRBV4-3 to TRBJ1-2, with D tentatively TRBD1 (5 bases). The CDR3 has 16 amino acids. Between the trimmed V and J ends, which lost 0 bases and 5 bases, there was a span of 16 bases. Germline CDR1 and CDR2: LGHNA and YSLEER. The CDR3 spells CASSQETGPGVYGYTF. For the CDR3, the DNA is TGCGCCAGCAGCCAAGAGACGGGGCCAGGAGTTTATGGCTACACCTTC.

The chain links TRBV5-1 to TRBJ1-1, with D perhaps matching TRBD1 (6 bases). CDR1 is SGHRS and CDR2 is YFSETQ in the germline V gene. The CDR3 sequence is 15 residues long. V gave up 1 base and J gave up 4 bases, with 14 bases separating them. The CDR3 nucleotides are TGCGCCAGCAGCTTGTACCTCTCAGGGGCCACTGAAGCTTTCTTT. It encodes CASSLYLSGATEAFF.

Worth noting for this clonotype: This sequence may be a read error, since a much larger clone differs from it by one base. The chain is built from TRBV13 and TRBJ2-3, with D possibly TRBD2 on 5 matching bases. Trimming took off 5 bases at V and 4 bases at J, with 16 bases between the two ends. CDR3 length: 15 residues. The germline V gene encodes CDR1 PRHDT and CDR2 FYEKMQ (reference sequence). The CDR3 DNA reads as TGTGCCAGCAGCGCAATTTATGGGAGAGCAGATACGCAGTATTTT. The encoded protein is CASSAIYGRADTQYF.

In the case of this clonotype: With a much larger clone just one base away, this may be a read error. The chain uses TRBV20-1 and TRBJ1-1; D unresolved. There are 11 residues in the CDR3. Germline loops: CDR1 DFQATT, CDR2 SNEGSKA (reference sequence). CDR3: CGARDIMEAFF. DNA for the CDR3: TGCGGTGCTAGAGATATAATGGAAGCTTTCTTT.

The table lists this clonotype with many counts. The rearrangement joins TRBV24-1 to TRBJ2-3; TRBD1 aligns across 7 bases. V was clipped by 3 bases and J by 5 bases; unmatched bases: 7. The V gene's germline CDR1 is KGHDR and CDR2 SFDVKD. The length of the CDR3 is 15 residues. The CDR3 bases are TGTGCCACCAGTGATGACAGGGAATATGGAGATACGCAGTATTTT. This gives the protein CATSDDREYGDTQYF.

The chain links TRBV4-1 to TRBJ2-3, with 7 bases that match TRBD2. After removal of 2 bases from V and 7 bases from J, the junction contained 3 bases not matched to a gene. The germline CDR1 and CDR2 sequences are MGHRA and YSYEKL. CDR3 length equals 13 residues. For the CDR3, the DNA is TGCGCCAGCAGCCAACCGGGGGGAAATACGCAGTATTTT. It specifies CASSQPGGNTQYF.

The rearrangement links TRBV12-3 or TRBV12-4 to TRBJ2-1; D possibly matches TRBD1 or TRBD2 (5 bases each). This CDR3 spans 15 amino acids. The V and J ends lost 3 bases and 9 bases respectively, with 18 bases between them. CDR3 amino acids: CASSFWDAEGSEQFF. CDR3 sequence (DNA): TGTGCCAGCAGTTTTTGGGACGCCGAAGGGAGTGAGCAGTTCTTC.

This clonotype was seen at least ten times. The chain uses TRBV19 and TRBJ2-6; D uncertain. Germline CDR1 reads LNHDA; CDR2 reads SQIVND (reference sequence). The length of the CDR3 is 14 residues. V was shortened by 3 bases and J by 3 bases, with 6 bases between the two germline ends. CDR3 protein: CASSIPRGANVLTF. The CDR3 DNA reads as TGTGCCAGTAGTATTCCCCGTGGGGCCAACGTCCTGACTTTC. The variable domain in full, completed from reference TRBV19 and TRBJ2-6, reads DGGITQSPKYLFRKEGQNVTLSCEQNLNHDAMYWYRQDPGQGLRLIYYSQIVNDFQKGDIAEGYSVSREKKESFPLTVTSAQKNPTAFYLCASSIPRGANVLTFGAGSRLTVL.

The sample holds many counts of this clonotype. V is TRBV12-3 or TRBV12-4 and J is TRBJ2-7; TRBD2 is a possible D gene (5 bases). Trimming removed 6 bases at V and 3 bases at J, with 9 bases between. This CDR3 comprises 12 residues. This CDR3 is CASSPGYYEQYF. The DNA of the CDR3 is TGTGCCAGCAGCCCGGGGTACTACGAGCAGTACTTC.

In its sample, this clonotype was seen a few times. The J gene is TRBJ2-7, the V gene TRBV9, with D perhaps given as TRBD1 or TRBD2 (6 bases each). The germline V gene has CDR1 SGDLS and CDR2 YYNGEE. This CDR3 spans 14 amino acids. The V end was cut by 0 bases, the J end by 5 bases, with 12 bases between. The DNA of the CDR3 is TGTGCCAGCAGCGTAGGGGGGGCAGGTAACGAGCAGTACTTC. It yields the protein CASSVGGAGNEQYF.